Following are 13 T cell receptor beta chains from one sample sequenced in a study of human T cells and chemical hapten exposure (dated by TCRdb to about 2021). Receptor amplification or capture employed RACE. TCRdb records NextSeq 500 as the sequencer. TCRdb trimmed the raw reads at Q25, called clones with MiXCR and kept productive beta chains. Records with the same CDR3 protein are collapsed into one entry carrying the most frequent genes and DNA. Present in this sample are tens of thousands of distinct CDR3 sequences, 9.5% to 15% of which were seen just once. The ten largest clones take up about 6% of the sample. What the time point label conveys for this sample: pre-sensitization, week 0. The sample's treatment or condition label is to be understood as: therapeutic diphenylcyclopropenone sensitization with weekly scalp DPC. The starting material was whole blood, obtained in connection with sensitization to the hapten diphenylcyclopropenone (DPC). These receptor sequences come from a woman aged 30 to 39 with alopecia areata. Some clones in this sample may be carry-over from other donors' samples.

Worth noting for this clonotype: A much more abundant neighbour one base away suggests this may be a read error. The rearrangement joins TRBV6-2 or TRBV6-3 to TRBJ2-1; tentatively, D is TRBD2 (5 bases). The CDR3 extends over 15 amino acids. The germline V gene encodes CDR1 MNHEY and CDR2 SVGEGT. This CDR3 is CASSYPPGIAPREYF. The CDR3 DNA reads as TGTGCCAGCAGTTATCCCCCGGGAATAGCCCCACGCGAATACTTC.

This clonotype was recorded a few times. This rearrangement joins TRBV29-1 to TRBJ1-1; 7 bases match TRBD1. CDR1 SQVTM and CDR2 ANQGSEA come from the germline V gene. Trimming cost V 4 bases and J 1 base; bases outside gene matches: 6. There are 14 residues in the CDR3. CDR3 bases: TGCAGCGTTGGTCAGGGGGTAGGGAACACTGAAGCTTTCTTT. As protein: CSVGQGVGNTEAFF.

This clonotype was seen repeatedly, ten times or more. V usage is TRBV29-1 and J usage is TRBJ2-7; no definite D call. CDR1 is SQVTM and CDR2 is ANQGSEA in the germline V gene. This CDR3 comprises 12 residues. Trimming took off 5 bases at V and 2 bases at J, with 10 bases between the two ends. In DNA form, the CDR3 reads TGCAGCGTTTCAATAGGGACCTACGAGCAGTACTTC. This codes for CSVSIGTYEQYF.

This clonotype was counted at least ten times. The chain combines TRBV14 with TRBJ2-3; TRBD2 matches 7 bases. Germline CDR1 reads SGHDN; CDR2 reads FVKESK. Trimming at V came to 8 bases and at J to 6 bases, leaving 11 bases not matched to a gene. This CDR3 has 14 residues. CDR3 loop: CASRTGREKDTQYF. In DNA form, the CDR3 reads TGTGCCAGCCGGACCGGGCGGGAGAAGGATACGCAGTATTTT.

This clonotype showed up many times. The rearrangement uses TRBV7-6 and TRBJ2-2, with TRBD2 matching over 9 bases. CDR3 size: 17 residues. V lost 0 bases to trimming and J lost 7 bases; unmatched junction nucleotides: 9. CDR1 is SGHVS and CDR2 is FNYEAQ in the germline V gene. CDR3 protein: CASSLASIAGVNGELFF. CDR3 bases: TGTGCCAGCAGCTTAGCATCGATAGCGGGAGTCAACGGGGAGCTGTTTTTT.

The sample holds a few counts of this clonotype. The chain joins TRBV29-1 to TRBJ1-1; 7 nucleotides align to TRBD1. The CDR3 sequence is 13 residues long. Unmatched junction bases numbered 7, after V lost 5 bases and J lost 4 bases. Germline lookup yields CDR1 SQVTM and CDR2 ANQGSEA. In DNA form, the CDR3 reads TGCAGCGTTTCCGACAGGGCCCCCACTGAAGCTTTCTTT. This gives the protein CSVSDRAPTEAFF.

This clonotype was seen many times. CDR3 in DNA: TGTGCCAGCAGACCGACTGGACCGAACACCGGGGAGCTGTTTTTT. Encoded protein: CASRPTGPNTGELFF. The chain recombines TRBV7-8 with TRBJ2-2; D remains unclear. The CDR3 is 15 residues long. The ends were cut back, 6 bases at V and 0 bases at J, with 11 bases in the middle. Germline V gene data show CDR1 as SGHVS and CDR2 as FQNEAQ.

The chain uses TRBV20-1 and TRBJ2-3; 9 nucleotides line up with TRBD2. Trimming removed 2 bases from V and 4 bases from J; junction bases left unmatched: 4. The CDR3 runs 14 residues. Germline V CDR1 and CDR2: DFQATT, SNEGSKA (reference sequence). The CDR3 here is CSARSSGRPDTQYF. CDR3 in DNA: TGCAGTGCTAGATCCAGCGGGAGGCCAGATACGCAGTATTTT.

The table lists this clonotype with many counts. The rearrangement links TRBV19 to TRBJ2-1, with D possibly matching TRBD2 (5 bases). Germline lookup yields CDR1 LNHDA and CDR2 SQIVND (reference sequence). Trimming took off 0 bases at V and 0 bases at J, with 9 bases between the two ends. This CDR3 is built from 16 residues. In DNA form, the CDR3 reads TGTGCCAGTAGTATAGATCGCCGGGGCTCCTACAATGAGCAGTTCTTC. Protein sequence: CASSIDRRGSYNEQFF.

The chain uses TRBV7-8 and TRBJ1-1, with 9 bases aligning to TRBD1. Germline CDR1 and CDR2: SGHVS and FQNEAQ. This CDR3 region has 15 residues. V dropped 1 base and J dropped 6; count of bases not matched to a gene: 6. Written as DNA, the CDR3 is TGTGCCAGCAGCTTAGGAGACTACAGGGGGCCTGAAGCTTTCTTT. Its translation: CASSLGDYRGPEAFF.

The CDR3 DNA reads TGTGCCAGCAGCTTAATTAGCGGGATGAGCACAGATACGCAGTATTTT. Protein product: CASSLISGMSTDTQYF. This chain connects TRBV7-8 to TRBJ2-3; 8 bases map to TRBD2. Germline-derived CDR1 and CDR2 are SGHVS and FQNEAQ. CDR3 size: 16 residues. The V gene end was trimmed by 2 bases and the J gene end by 0 bases; junction bases not matched to a gene: 4.

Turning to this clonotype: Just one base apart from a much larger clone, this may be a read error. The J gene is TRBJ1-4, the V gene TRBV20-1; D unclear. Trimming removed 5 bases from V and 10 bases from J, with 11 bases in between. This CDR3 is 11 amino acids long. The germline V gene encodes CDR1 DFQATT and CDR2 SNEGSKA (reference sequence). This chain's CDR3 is CSADQDGKLFF. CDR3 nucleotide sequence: TGCAGTGCTGACCAGGACGGAAAACTGTTTTTT.

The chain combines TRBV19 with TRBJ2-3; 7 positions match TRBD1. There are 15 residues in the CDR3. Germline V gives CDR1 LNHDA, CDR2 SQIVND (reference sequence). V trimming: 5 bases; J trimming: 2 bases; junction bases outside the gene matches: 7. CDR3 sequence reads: CASSPDRMLTDTQYF. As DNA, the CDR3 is TGTGCCAGTAGTCCGGACAGGATGCTCACAGATACGCAGTATTTT.